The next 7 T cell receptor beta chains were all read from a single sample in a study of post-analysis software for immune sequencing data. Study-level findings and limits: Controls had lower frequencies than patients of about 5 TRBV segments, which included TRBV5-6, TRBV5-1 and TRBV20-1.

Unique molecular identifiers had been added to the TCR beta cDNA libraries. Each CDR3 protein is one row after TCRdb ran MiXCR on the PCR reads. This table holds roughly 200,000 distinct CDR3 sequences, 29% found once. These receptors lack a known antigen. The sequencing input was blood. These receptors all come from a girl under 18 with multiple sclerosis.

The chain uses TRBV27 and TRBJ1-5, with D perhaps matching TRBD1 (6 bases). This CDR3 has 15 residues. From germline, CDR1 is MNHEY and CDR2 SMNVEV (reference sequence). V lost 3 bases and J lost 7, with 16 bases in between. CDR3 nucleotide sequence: TGTGCCAGCAGTTTTCGCCGCACAGGGACCCAGCCCCAGCATTTT. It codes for CASSFRRTGTQPQHF.

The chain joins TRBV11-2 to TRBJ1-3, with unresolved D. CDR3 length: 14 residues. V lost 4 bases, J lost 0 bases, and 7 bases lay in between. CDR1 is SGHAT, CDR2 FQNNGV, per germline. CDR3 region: CASSSVRSGNTIYF. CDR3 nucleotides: TGTGCCAGCAGCTCTGTTCGCTCTGGAAACACCATATATTTT.

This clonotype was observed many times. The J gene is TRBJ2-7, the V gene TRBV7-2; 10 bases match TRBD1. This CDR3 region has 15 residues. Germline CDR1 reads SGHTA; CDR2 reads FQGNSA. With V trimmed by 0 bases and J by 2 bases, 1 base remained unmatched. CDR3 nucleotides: TGTGCCAGCAGCTTAGCAGGGACAGGGGCCTACGAGCAGTACTTC. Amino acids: CASSLAGTGAYEQYF. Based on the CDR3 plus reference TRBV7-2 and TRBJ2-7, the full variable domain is GAGVSQSPSNKVTEKGKDVELRCDPISGHTALYWYRQSLGQGLEFLIYFQGNSAPDKSGLPSDRFSAERTGGSVSTLTIQRTQQEDSAVYLCASSLAGTGAYEQYFGPGTRLTVT.

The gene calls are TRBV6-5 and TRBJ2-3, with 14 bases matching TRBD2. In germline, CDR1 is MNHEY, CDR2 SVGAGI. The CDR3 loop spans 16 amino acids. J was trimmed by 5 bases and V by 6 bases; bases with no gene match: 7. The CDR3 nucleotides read TGTGCCAGCAGCAGACTAGCGGGAGGGCCCGTAGATACGCAGTATTTT. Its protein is CASSRLAGGPVDTQYF.

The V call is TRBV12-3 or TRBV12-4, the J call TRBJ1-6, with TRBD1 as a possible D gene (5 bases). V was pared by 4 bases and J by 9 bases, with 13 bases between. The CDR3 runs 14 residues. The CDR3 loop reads CASSSPRGGSPLHF. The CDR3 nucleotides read TGTGCCAGCAGTTCTCCCCGGGGCGGTTCACCCCTCCACTTT.

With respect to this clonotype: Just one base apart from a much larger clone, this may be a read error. The CDR3 spells CASGLVQGLDYGYTF. As DNA, the CDR3 is TGCGCCAGCGGCTTGGTTCAGGGGCTCGACTATGGCTACACCTTC. The gene calls are TRBV5-1 and TRBJ1-2; D possibly corresponds to TRBD1 (6 bases). Germline V gene lookup returns CDR1 SGHRS and CDR2 YFSETQ. The CDR3 is made up of 15 amino acids.

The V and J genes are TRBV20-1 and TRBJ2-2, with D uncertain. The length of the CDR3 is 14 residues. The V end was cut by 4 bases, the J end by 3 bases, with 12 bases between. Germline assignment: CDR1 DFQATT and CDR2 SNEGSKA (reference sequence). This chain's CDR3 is CSATVGRYTGELFF. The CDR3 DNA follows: TGCAGTGCTACCGTAGGACGGTACACCGGGGAGCTGTTTTTT.